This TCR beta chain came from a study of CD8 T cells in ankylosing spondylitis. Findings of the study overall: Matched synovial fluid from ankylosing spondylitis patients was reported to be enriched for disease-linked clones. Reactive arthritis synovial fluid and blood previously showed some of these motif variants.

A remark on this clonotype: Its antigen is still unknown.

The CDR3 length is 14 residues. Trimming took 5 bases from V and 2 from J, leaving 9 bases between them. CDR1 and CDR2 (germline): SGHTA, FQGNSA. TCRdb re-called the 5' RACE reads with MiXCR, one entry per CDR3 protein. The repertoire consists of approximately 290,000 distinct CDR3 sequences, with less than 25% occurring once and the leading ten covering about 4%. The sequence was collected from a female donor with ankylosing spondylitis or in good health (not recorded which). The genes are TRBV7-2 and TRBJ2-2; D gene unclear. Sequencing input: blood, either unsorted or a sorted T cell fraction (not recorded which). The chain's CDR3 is CASSLYSNTGELFF. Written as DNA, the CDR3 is TGTGCCAGCAGCCTATACAGTAACACCGGGGAGCTGTTTTTT.